This T cell receptor beta chain was documented in a study of shared clonotypes between healthy human individuals. CDR1 is SQVTM, CDR2 ANQGSEA, per germline. The junction had 4 bases not matched to a gene; V was cut back by 4 bases and J by 0 bases. The CDR3 contains 14 residues. Several immunoSEQ plates held equal portions of the genomic DNA taken from each subset. Each sorted subset replicate got 200 ng genomic DNA, 30,000 or so genomes. TCRdb's table, derived via immunoSEQ multiplex PCR, lists solely in-frame clones and lacks some. The repertoire holds around 1.9 million clones, with approximately 94% as singletons. To note about this clone: The antigen is not known. Other DNA sequences in this sample translate to the same CDR3.

General observations from the study: Tissue TCR repertoires likely differ from these blood-only repertoires.

Naivety among CD8 cells was defined by CD45RO negativity and positive CCR7 selection, thereby excluding terminally differentiated effector memory CD45RA+ cells. The sample comprised naive CD8+ T cells from PBMCs. The TCR originated in a young man in good health. Some clones in this sample may be carry-over from other donors' samples. The V and J genes are TRBV29-1 and TRBJ2-3; TRBD1 matches at 7 bases. The chain's CDR3 is CSVAGTESTDTQYF. As DNA, the CDR3 is TGCAGCGTTGCCGGGACAGAAAGCACAGATACGCAGTATTTT.